Below, one TCR beta chain is given with its context. A clone one base away is much larger, so this may be a read error. The CDR3 contains 15 residues. J lost 5 bases, V lost 5 bases, and 8 bases had no gene match. The V gene's germline CDR1 is SNHLY and CDR2 FYNNEI. This entry comes from a study of molecular identifiers for immune sequencing clone quantification. Previously described methods and listed TCR primers produced bulk TCR libraries. TCRdb fed the PCR reads into MiXCR, producing one record per CDR3 protein. Of some 320,000 distinct CDR3 sequences detected, roughly 23% appear once; the ten largest clones hold 0.7% to 0.9%.

The receptor was derived from a human donor in good health. Some libraries in this study had Jurkat cell RNA spiked in. The chain recombines TRBV2 with TRBJ1-5; 8 bases map to TRBD1. The sample comprised naive CD8+ T cells from blood, with Jurkat cell RNA spiked in. Subset defined: FACS-sorted CD8+CD4-CCR7+CD45RA+ naive T cells. CDR3 sequence: CASSPQGALDQPQHF. Here the CDR3 DNA reads TGTGCCAGCAGTCCGCAGGGGGCCCTGGATCAGCCCCAGCATTTT.